These 6 T cell receptor beta chains came from one sample sequenced in a study of T cell changes during pregnancy in multiple sclerosis (dated by TCRdb to about 2019). Library preparation employed the immunoSEQ multiplex PCR assay. In TCRdb, the immuneACCESS table is reduced to in-frame sequences with V and J assigned. These tables do not hold every clone; where another copy was compared, an unresolved V gene accounts for under half, and the others remain unexplained. This sample gives some 53,000 clones in total; 85% to 95% of them show up just once. Jointly, the top ten make up around 0.25% of the sample. The material sequenced was CD4+ T cells from peripheral blood mononuclear cells, taken in the third trimester of pregnancy. Receptors originate from a female donor with multiple sclerosis, enrolled in a pregnancy study.

V is TRBV30 and J is TRBJ2-1, with 8 positions matching TRBD2. Germline V gene data show CDR1 as GTSNPN and CDR2 as SVGIG (reference sequence). Losses at the gene ends were 0 bases for V and 6 bases for J; bases not matched to a gene: 7. This CDR3 is built from 15 residues. The CDR3 coding sequence is TGTGCCTGGAGTGTACTCCAGCGGGAGTCCAATGAGCAGTTCTTC. As protein: CAWSVLQRESNEQFF.

This rearrangement joins TRBV11-2 to TRBJ2-5; 10 bases fit TRBD2. This CDR3 spans 17 amino acids. V was pared by 5 bases and J by 8 bases, with 17 bases of the junction left unmatched. The germline gives CDR1 SGHAT, CDR2 FQNNGV. The CDR3, as DNA: TGTGCCAGCAGCCCCCGGGCTAGCGGGGGCCCCGGGAGTACCCAGTACTTC. As protein: CASSPRASGGPGSTQYF.

The genes are TRBV9 and TRBJ1-3, with a possible D match to TRBD1 (6 bases). The germline V gene encodes CDR1 SGDLS and CDR2 YYNGEE. The length of the CDR3 is 14 residues. Trimming removed 0 bases at V and 4 bases at J, with 8 bases between. This CDR3 is CASSVGGLGNTIYF. In DNA form, the CDR3 reads TGTGCCAGCAGCGTAGGGGGGCTCGGAAACACCATATATTTT.

The V gene is TRBV19, the J gene TRBJ1-1; D is unresolved. V was clipped by 4 bases and J by 6 bases, with 15 bases between them. The length of the CDR3 is 14 residues. Germline V gene data show CDR1 as LNHDA and CDR2 as SQIVND (reference sequence). CDR3 loop: CASSTLSRTSEAFF. The CDR3, as DNA: TGTGCCAGTAGTACGCTAAGTCGTACCTCTGAAGCTTTCTTT.

With respect to this clone: The junction departs from the called germline gene at one end, perhaps through a read error. The chain recombines TRBV20-1 with TRBJ1-1; possible D gene TRBD1, 6 bases. Germline CDR1 reads DFQATT; CDR2 reads SNEGSKA (reference sequence). This CDR3 is 11 amino acids long. The CDR3 region has the DNA TGCAGTGCTAGTTCAGGGGCTGAGGCTTTCTTT. Encoded protein: CSASSGAEAFF.

This clone was detected only a few times. The chain has TRBV4-2 and TRBJ2-3; 11 bases are a match to TRBD1. This CDR3 is 17 amino acids long. The germline CDR1 and CDR2 sequences are LGHNA and YNFKEQ. J gave up 4 bases and V 0 bases, and 6 bases lay outside the gene matches. CDR3 coding DNA: TGTGCCAGCAGCCAAGATGCCCCGGGACAGGGGGCAGATACGCAGTATTTT. Amino acids: CASSQDAPGQGADTQYF.